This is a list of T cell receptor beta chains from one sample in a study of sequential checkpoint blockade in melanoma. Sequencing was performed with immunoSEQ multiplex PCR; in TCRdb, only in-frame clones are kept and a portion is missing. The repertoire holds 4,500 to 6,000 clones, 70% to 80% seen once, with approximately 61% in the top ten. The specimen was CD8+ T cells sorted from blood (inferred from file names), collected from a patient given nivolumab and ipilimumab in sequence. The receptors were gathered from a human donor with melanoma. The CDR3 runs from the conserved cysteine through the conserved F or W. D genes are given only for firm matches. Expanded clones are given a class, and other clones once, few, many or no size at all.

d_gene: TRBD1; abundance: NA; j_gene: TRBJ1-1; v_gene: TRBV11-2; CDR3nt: TGTGCCAGCAGCTTAGCGGCGGGGACAGGGGGCACTGAAGCTTTCTTT; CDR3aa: CASSLAAGTGGTEAFF
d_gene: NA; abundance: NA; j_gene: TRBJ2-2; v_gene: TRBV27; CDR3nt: TGTGCCAGCAGTTTATCCCAAACCGGGGAGCTGTTTTTT; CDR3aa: CASSLSQTGELFF
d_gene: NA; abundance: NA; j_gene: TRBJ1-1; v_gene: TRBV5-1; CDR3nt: TGCGCCAGCAGCTTAAGTACCGCAGCGATGAACACTGAAGCTTTCTTT; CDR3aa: CASSLSTAAMNTEAFF
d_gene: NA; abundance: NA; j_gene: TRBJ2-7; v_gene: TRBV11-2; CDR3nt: TGTGCCAGCAGCTTACCTCCCACGAGCTCCTACGAGCAGTACTTC; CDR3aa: CASSLPPTSSYEQYF
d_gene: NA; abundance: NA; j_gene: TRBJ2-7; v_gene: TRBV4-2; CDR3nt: TGTGCCAGCAGCCCTACCCCCTACGAGCAGTACTTC; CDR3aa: CASSPTPYEQYF
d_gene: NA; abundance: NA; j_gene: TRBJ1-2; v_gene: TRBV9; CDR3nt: TGCGCCAGCAGCGTAGTGGCTGGCTATGGCTACACCTTC; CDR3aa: CASSVVAGYGYTF
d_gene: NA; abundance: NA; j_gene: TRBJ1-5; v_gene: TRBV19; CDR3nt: TGTGCCAGTTATTCTTCCGGGGGAATGAATCAGCCCCAGCATTTT; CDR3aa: CASYSSGGMNQPQHF
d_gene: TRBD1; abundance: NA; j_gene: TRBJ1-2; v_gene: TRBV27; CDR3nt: TGTGCCAGCCTGGACAGGGGCTATGGCTACACCTTC; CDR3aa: CASLDRGYGYTF
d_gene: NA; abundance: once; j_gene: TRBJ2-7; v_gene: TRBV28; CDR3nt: TGTGCCAGCAGGCCGGGACTCGGGTCCTACGAGCAGTACTTC; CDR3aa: CASRPGLGSYEQYF
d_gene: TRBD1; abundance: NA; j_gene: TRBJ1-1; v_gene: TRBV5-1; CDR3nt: TGCGCCAGCATACAGGGGGACACTGAAGCTTTCTTT; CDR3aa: CASIQGDTEAFF
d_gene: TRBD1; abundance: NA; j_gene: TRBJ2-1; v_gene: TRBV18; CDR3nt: TGTGCCAGCTCACAACCGGGACAGGGTAGAAATGAGCAGTTCTTC; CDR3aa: CASSQPGQGRNEQFF
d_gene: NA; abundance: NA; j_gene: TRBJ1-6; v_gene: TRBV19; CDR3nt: TGTGCCAGTAGTATTGGGACAAAAAATTCACCCCTCCACTTT; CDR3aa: CASSIGTKNSPLHF
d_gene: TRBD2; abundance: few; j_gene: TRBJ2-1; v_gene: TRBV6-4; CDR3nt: TGTGCCAGCAGTGAGGTAGCGGGGATCTACAATGAGCAGTTCTTC; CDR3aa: CASSEVAGIYNEQFF
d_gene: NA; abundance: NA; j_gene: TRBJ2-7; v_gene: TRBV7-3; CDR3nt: TGTGCCAGCAGCGGATCGGACAGCTACGAGCAGTACTTC; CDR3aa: CASSGSDSYEQYF
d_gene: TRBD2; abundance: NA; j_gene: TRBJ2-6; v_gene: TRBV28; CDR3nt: TGTGCCAGCAGTTTGGGGTTAGCGGGAGTAGCTGGGGCCAACGTCCTGACTTTC; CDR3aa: CASSLGLAGVAGANVLTF
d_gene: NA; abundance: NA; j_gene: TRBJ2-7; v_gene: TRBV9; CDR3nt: TGTGCCAGCAGCGTAGAGGAGACCCGCGAGCAGTACTTC; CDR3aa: CASSVEETREQYF
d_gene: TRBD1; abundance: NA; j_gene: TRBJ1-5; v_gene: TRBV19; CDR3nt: TGTGCCAGTGACTATATTTTCCCCGGCGACAGGGGTGCCCAGCCCCAGCATTTT; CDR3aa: CASDYIFPGDRGAQPQHF
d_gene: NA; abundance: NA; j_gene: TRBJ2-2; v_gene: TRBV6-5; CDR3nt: TGTGCCAGCAGTTACCTATTGGGGGCTGGCGGGGAGCTGTTTTTT; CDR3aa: CASSYLLGAGGELFF
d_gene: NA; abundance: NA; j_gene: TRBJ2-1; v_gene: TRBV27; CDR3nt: TGTGCCAGCAGTTCCACAAGGCGGGCGGAGTCCTACAATGAGCAGTTCTTC; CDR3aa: CASSSTRRAESYNEQFF
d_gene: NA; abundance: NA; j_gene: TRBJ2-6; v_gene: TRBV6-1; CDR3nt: TGTGCCAGCAGTGAAGACAGCTCTGGGGCCAACGTCCTGACTTTC; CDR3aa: CASSEDSSGANVLTF
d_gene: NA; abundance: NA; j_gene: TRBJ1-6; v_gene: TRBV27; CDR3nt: TGTGCCAGCAGTTTTTTACAGGGCACCTATAATTCACCCCTCCACTTT; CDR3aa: CASSFLQGTYNSPLHF
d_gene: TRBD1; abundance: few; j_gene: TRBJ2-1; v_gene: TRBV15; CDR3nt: TGTGCCACCAGCAGAGACAGGGGGAATGAGCAGTTCTTC; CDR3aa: CATSRDRGNEQFF
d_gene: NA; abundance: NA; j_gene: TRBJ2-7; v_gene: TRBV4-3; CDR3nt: TGCGCCAGCAGCCAAGATAGAACCGACTTCTACGAGCAGTACTTC; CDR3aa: CASSQDRTDFYEQYF
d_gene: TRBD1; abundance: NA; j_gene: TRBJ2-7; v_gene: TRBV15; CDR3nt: TGTGCCACCAGCAGATCCGGACAGGGGGCGGCCTACGAGCAGTACTTC; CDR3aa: CATSRSGQGAAYEQYF
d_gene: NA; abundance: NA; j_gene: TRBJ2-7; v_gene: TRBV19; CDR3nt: TGTGCCAGTAGTATAAGCGGAGCAAACTACGAGCAGTACTTC; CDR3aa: CASSISGANYEQYF
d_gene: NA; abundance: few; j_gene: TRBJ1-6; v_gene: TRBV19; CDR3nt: TGTGCCAGTAGTATAGGCAGGGTGAATTCACCCCTCCACTTT; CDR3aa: CASSIGRVNSPLHF
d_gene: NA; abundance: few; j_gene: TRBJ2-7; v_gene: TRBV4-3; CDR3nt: TGCGCCAGCAGCCAAGATCGGTACGAGCAGTACTTC; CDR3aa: CASSQDRYEQYF
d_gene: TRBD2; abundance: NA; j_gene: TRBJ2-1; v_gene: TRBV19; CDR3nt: TGTGCCAGTAGCCTAGGGGGGACTAGCGATTACAATGAGCAGTTCTTC; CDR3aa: CASSLGGTSDYNEQFF
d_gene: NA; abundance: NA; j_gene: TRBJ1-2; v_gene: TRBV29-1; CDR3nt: TGCAGCGTTGAATTCAGTGAAGCTAACTATGGCTACACCTTC; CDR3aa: CSVEFSEANYGYTF
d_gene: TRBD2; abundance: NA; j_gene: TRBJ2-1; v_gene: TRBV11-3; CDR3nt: TGTGCCAGCAGCTTATACCTAGCGGGAGTTCTGGCCTACAATGAGCAGTTCTTC; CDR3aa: CASSLYLAGVLAYNEQFF
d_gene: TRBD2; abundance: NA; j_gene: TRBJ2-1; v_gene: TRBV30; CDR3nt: TGTGCCTGGAACCTTCACGGCGGGGGGGCCAATGAGCAGTTCTTC; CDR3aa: CAWNLHGGGANEQFF
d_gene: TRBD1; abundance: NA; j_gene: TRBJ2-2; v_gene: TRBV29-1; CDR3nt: TGCAGCGTGGCGCCGGCCGACAGGGACGCCGGGGAGCTGTTTTTT; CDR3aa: CSVAPADRDAGELFF
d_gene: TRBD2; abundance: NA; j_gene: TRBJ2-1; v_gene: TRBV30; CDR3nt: TGTGCCTGGAGTGTAGGACTAGCGGTAAATGAGCAGTTCTTC; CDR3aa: CAWSVGLAVNEQFF
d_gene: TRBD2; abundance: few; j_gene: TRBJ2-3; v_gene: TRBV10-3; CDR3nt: TGTGCCATCAAAATGACTAGCGACTGGGCAGATACGCAGTATTTT; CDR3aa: CAIKMTSDWADTQYF
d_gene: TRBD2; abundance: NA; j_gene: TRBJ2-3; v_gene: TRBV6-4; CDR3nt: TGTGCCAGCAGTGAATCGACTAGCGGGAGCACAGATACGCAGTATTTT; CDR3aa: CASSESTSGSTDTQYF
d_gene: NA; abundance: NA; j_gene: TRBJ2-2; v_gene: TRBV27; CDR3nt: TGTGCCAGCAGTTCGGGGGTTGCGTACACCGGGGAGCTGTTTTTT; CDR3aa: CASSSGVAYTGELFF
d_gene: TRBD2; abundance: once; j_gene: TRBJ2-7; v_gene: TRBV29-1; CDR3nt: TGCAGCGTTGAAGGGCTAGCGGGGGTTCCCTCCTACGAGCAGTACTTC; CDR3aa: CSVEGLAGVPSYEQYF
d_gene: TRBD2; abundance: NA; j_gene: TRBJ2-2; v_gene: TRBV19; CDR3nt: TGTGCCAGTACAGCCCCATCCCTAGCGGGAGGGGCCGGGGAGCTGTTTTTT; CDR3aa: CASTAPSLAGGAGELFF
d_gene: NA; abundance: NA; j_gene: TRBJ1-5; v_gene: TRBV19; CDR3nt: TGTGCCAGTAGCCTCAGCGAGTATAGCAATCAGCCCCAGCATTTT; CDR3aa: CASSLSEYSNQPQHF
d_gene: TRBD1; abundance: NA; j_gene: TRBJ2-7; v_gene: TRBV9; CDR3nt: TGTGCCAGCAGCGTAGGACAGGGAAACGAGCAGTACTTC; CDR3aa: CASSVGQGNEQYF
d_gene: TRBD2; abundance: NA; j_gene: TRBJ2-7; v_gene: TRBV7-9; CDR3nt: TGTGCCAGCAGACCCGCCCGGACTAGCGGGAGTGAGGTTAGCGAGCAGTACTTC; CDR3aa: CASRPARTSGSEVSEQYF
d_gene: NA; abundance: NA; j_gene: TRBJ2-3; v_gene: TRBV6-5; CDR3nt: TGTGCCAGCAGTTACCAGCGGACGGGAACAGATACGCAGTATTTT; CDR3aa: CASSYQRTGTDTQYF